Listed below are T cell receptor beta chains from one sample, sequenced in a study of blood T cell repertoires in COVID-19. The data were produced by immunoSEQ multiplex PCR, yet TCRdb's version contains in-frame clones alone and is incomplete. The data hold 150,000 to 200,000 clones, with about 90% observed a single time. Sequencing was performed on peripheral blood. The receptors here all came from a man in his fifties or sixties with acute or convalescent COVID-19. Both conserved end residues are part of each CDR3. Each record gives: J gene, CDR3 length, clone size, D gene, V gene, CDR3 protein, CDR3 DNA. A D gene is named only where the DNA matches it firmly. Some rows mark clone size as missing; the rest say once, few, many or name a class of expanded clone.

TRBJ2-3 14 once TRBD2 TRBV10-1 CASSRGLAPDTQYF TGCGCCAGCAGTCGAGGACTAGCCCCAGATACGCAGTATTTT
TRBJ1-1 16 NA TRBD1 TRBV7-9 CARTTPGQDMNTEAFF TGTGCCAGAACAACTCCGGGACAGGATATGAACACTGAAGCTTTCTTT
TRBJ1-2 13 NA TRBD1 TRBV6-5 CATRTGGVGGYTF TGTGCCACCCGGACAGGGGGCGTTGGTGGCTACACCTTC
TRBJ1-2 13 once NA TRBV7-9 CASSPGSYYGYTF TGTGCCAGCAGTCCAGGGTCCTACTATGGCTACACCTTC
TRBJ2-1 16 NA TRBD2 TRBV2 CASSLIAGGSYNEQFF TGTGCCAGCAGTTTGATAGCGGGAGGTTCCTACAATGAGCAGTTCTTC
TRBJ2-5 13 NA NA TRBV12-2 CASRGQTRETQYF TGTGCAAGTCGCGGGCAGACCAGGGAGACCCAGTACTTC
TRBJ1-2 14 NA TRBD1 TRBV6-2/TRBV6-3 CASSRDRAGYGYTF TGTGCCAGCAGCCGGGACAGGGCTGGCTATGGCTACACCTTC
TRBJ1-4 16 NA NA TRBV30 CAWKRRTPRGNEKLFF TGTGCCTGGAAAAGGAGGACGCCCAGAGGCAATGAAAAACTGTTTTTT
TRBJ2-3 18 once TRBD1 TRBV11-2 CASSLFYPGTGGTDTQYF TGTGCCAGCAGCTTATTCTATCCAGGGACAGGGGGCACAGATACGCAGTATTTT
TRBJ2-1 18 NA TRBD2 TRBV5-1 CASSSAGTSGRPYNEQFF TGCGCCAGCAGCTCTGCTGGGACTAGCGGGAGACCCTACAATGAGCAGTTCTTC
TRBJ2-3 15 NA TRBD1 TRBV10-3 CAISMDREVADTQYF TGTGCCATCAGTATGGACAGGGAGGTCGCAGATACGCAGTATTTT
TRBJ2-3 16 NA NA TRBV7-9 CASSLGERASTDTQYF TGTGCCAGCAGCTTAGGAGAGCGGGCGAGCACAGATACGCAGTATTTT
TRBJ2-3 15 NA TRBD2 TRBV6-5 CASRAIRGSADTQYF TGTGCCAGCAGGGCAATTCGCGGGAGCGCAGATACGCAGTATTTT